The rows below give T cell receptor beta chains drawn from one sample of a study of beta chain features in type 1 diabetes. Sequencing used immunoSEQ multiplex PCR; TCRdb keeps in-frame clones, though not all of them. Of about 230,000 clones listed, about a sixth are singletons. The material sequenced was naive CD4+ T cells from blood. These receptor sequences come from a man aged 25-40 years with type 1 diabetes. The CDR3 runs from the conserved cysteine through the conserved F or W. The D gene is left open where the match is weak. Clone sizes are given selectively: once, few, many, or a class where the clone is expanded.

v_gene	d_gene	j_gene	abundance	CDR3aa	CDR3nt
TRBV9	-	TRBJ2-5	-	CASRGGSETQYF	TGTGCCAGCAGGGGGGGATCGGAGACCCAGTACTTC
TRBV6-1	TRBD2	TRBJ2-4	few	CASRKLAGGENIQYF	TGTGCCAGCCGGAAACTAGCGGGAGGAGAGAACATTCAGTACTTC
TRBV30	-	TRBJ1-2	few	CAWSGGPGQMPF	TGTGCCTGGAGTGGGGGACCTGGACAAATGCCCTTC
TRBV7-2	TRBD2	TRBJ2-7	once	CASSFTGGGYEQYF	TGTGCCAGCAGCTTTACGGGAGGGGGCTACGAGCAGTACTTC
TRBV14	TRBD1	TRBJ2-3	-	CASSWTGADTQYF	TGTGCCAGCAGCTGGACAGGCGCCGATACGCAGTATTTT
TRBV7-2	-	TRBJ2-3	-	CASSLRRDSTDTQYF	TGTGCCAGCAGCCTACGACGCGATAGCACAGATACGCAGTATTTT
TRBV7-2	TRBD1	TRBJ2-1	few	CASSLSGTGDNEQFF	TGTGCCAGCAGCTTAAGCGGGACAGGGGACAATGAGCAGTTCTTC
TRBV30	TRBD1	TRBJ1-2	few	CAWSPRTGGFSNYGYTF	TGTGCCTGGAGTCCAAGGACAGGGGGCTTCTCCAACTATGGCTACACCTTC
TRBV15	-	TRBJ2-1	-	CATSRRGQQGDEQFF	TGTGCCACCAGCAGACGAGGACAGCAAGGTGATGAGCAGTTCTTC
TRBV30	-	TRBJ2-3	-	CAWSVSSTDTQYF	TGTGCCTGGAGTGTATCTAGCACAGATACGCAGTATTTT
TRBV19	-	TRBJ1-1	-	CASKDSNTEAFF	TGTGCCAGTAAAGACAGCAACACTGAAGCTTTCTTT
TRBV28	-	TRBJ2-3	-	CASSLTGSLADTQYF	TGTGCCAGCAGCCTCACGGGATCTCTCGCAGATACGCAGTATTTT
TRBV29-1	TRBD1	TRBJ1-2	few	CSVGQDYGYTF	TGCAGCGTGGGACAGGACTATGGCTACACCTTC
TRBV29-1	-	TRBJ1-2	few	CSAVQATNYGYTF	TGCAGCGCCGTACAGGCCACTAACTATGGCTACACCTTC
TRBV7-9	TRBD1	TRBJ2-5	few	CASGLSGTGTETQYF	TGTGCCAGCGGCCTCTCCGGGACAGGGACGGAGACCCAGTACTTC
TRBV5-1	-	TRBJ1-1	-	CASSADGNTEAFF	TGCGCCAGCAGCGCGGACGGGAACACTGAAGCTTTCTTT
TRBV4-2	TRBD1	TRBJ1-3	few	CASSQDGTGPSGNTIYF	TGTGCCAGCAGCCAAGATGGGACAGGGCCCTCTGGAAACACCATATATTTT
TRBV7-9	TRBD1	TRBJ2-4	few	CASSPVTGGRYIQYF	TGTGCCAGCAGCCCAGTTACAGGGGGCCGGTACATTCAGTACTTC
TRBV7-6	-	TRBJ2-2	few	CASSLTRERELFF	TGTGCCAGCAGCTTAACAAGGGAACGGGAGCTGTTTTTT
TRBV7-3	TRBD2	TRBJ2-2	-	CASSLRSGRATGGELFF	TGTGCCAGCAGCTTAAGAAGCGGGAGGGCCACCGGCGGGGAGCTGTTTTTT
TRBV29-1	-	TRBJ2-5	-	CSVALAGREETQYF	TGCAGCGTTGCCCTGGCGGGCCGAGAAGAGACCCAGTACTTC
TRBV7-3	TRBD1	TRBJ2-5	few	CASSTGMTGTAQETQYF	TGTGCCAGCAGTACTGGGATGACGGGGACAGCTCAAGAGACCCAGTACTTC
TRBV29-1	-	TRBJ2-3	few	CSVAGRATDTQYF	TGCAGCGTTGCTGGCAGGGCCACAGATACGCAGTATTTT
TRBV9	-	TRBJ1-2	-	CASSERHSYGYTF	TGTGCCAGCAGCGAACGACATAGCTATGGCTACACCTTC
TRBV4-2	-	TRBJ2-3	-	CASSKRGGTSTDTQYF	TGTGCCAGCAGCAAACGGGGAGGTACTAGCACAGATACGCAGTATTTT
TRBV14	-	TRBJ2-3	-	CASRPGQSTDTQYF	TGTGCCAGCAGACCGGGCCAAAGCACAGATACGCAGTATTTT